This is a list of T cell receptor beta chains from one sample in a study of CD8+CD57+ T cells in acquired aplastic anemia. TCRdb called the reads again in MiXCR, with one record for every CDR3 protein. The data contain about 98,000 distinct CDR3 sequences, about 67% of them seen just once; the ten biggest clones take up roughly two thirds. Sequenced sample: sorted CD4+, CD8+, or CD8+CD57+ T cells (not recorded which) from PBMCs. The receptors stem from a human donor with aplastic anemia. Both conserved end residues are part of each CDR3. The D gene is left open where the match is weak.

TRBV20-1	TRBD1	TRBJ2-1	CSARDHDRGRNNEQFF
TRBV10-2	TRBD1	TRBJ1-3	CASSPDRGGSGNTIYF
TRBV10-3	TRBD2	TRBJ2-7	CAISGGGSGRADEQYF
TRBV5-5	.	TRBJ2-3	CASSFGAPTDTQYF
TRBV24-1	.	TRBJ1-1	CATSDELGMKAFF
TRBV24-1	.	TRBJ2-7	CATRAVGEQYF
TRBV6-1	.	TRBJ2-2	CASSQTGAGMTNTGELFF
TRBV2	.	TRBJ1-1	CASSDEGGDTEAFF
TRBV7-2	TRBD2	TRBJ2-5	CASSPGGGAETQYF
TRBV20-1	.	TRBJ2-2	CSASTTNTGELFF
TRBV5-5	TRBD1	TRBJ2-7	CASSGTGDAYEQYF
TRBV29-1	.	TRBJ1-2	CSVDAEGYTF
TRBV20-1	TRBD2	.	CSASRLAGVGETQYF
TRBV11-2	.	TRBJ2-5	CASSHGETQYF
TRBV7-8	TRBD1	TRBJ1-5	CASSQGQGANQPQHF
TRBV2	.	TRBJ2-7	CASSDSGEQYF
TRBV7-2	.	TRBJ2-5	CASSLDPIRAETQYF
TRBV2	.	TRBJ2-7	CASKLGQGQSEQYF
TRBV29-1	.	TRBJ2-1	CSVGGVRARSYNEQFF
TRBV7-9	.	TRBJ1-2	CASSPPLGGYTF
TRBV20-1	.	TRBJ1-6	CSARALGSSPLHF
TRBV29-1	.	TRBJ2-1	CSVEGVVEQFF
TRBV10-1	TRBD2	TRBJ2-7	CASSEYSGSSYEQYF
TRBV27	TRBD1	TRBJ1-1	CASRLTGGRTEAFF
TRBV5-1	.	TRBJ2-5	CASSEKEIQYF
TRBV20-1	.	TRBJ1-1	CSARDRRKMNTEAFF
TRBV9	TRBD1	TRBJ2-5	CASSASQGVRGTQYF
TRBV2	.	TRBJ1-5	CASSERGASNQPQHF
TRBV19	TRBD1	TRBJ1-2	CASSILDRAYGYTF
TRBV15	TRBD1	TRBJ2-7	CATSSETGGESYEQYF
TRBV5-8	.	TRBJ1-2	CASSYRDYGYTF
TRBV29-1	.	TRBJ2-6	CSVEVGVGANVLTF
TRBV15	.	TRBJ2-5	CATRRGGGETQYF
TRBV9	TRBD1	TRBJ2-7	CASSQTPTGRYEQYF
TRBV6-1	.	TRBJ1-1	CASSGSLGAGGNTEAFF
TRBV29-1	.	TRBJ1-2	CSVGTVFNYGYTF
TRBV5-4	TRBD1	TRBJ2-7	CASQEDGTGPEQYF
TRBV5-4	TRBD1	TRBJ2-3	CASSLAVGTGTTDTQYF
TRBV25-1	TRBD1	TRBJ2-1	CASSTGQGTSGQFF
TRBV7-7	.	TRBJ1-6	CASTHLGGGGGGYSPLHF
TRBV7-9	TRBD1	.	CASSSKRDRYYEQYF
TRBV20-1	.	TRBJ1-6	CSARDTQSYNSPLHF
TRBV9	TRBD2	TRBJ2-5	CASSVEGSGAQETQYF
TRBV20-1	.	TRBJ1-6	CSAPGTDSPLHF
TRBV9	.	TRBJ1-1	CASSVALVTEAFF
TRBV10-3	.	TRBJ1-5	CAISESTGLGDQPQHF
TRBV20-1	.	TRBJ2-1	CSATWGNEQFF
TRBV7-9	.	TRBJ2-3	CASSSNGESTDTQYF
TRBV24-1	TRBD1	TRBJ1-2	CATSPTGNGYTF
TRBV10-3	.	TRBJ1-6	CAISDARSSPLHF
TRBV19	.	TRBJ2-7	CASSIVGSAGNEQYF
TRBV24-1	TRBD1	TRBJ2-7	CFPGQGVGEQYF
TRBV2	.	TRBJ1-6	CASSQQGGRGSPLHF
TRBV15	TRBD2	TRBJ2-3	CATSRDRGSGRADTQYF
TRBV20-1	.	TRBJ2-2	CSASPRSITGELFF